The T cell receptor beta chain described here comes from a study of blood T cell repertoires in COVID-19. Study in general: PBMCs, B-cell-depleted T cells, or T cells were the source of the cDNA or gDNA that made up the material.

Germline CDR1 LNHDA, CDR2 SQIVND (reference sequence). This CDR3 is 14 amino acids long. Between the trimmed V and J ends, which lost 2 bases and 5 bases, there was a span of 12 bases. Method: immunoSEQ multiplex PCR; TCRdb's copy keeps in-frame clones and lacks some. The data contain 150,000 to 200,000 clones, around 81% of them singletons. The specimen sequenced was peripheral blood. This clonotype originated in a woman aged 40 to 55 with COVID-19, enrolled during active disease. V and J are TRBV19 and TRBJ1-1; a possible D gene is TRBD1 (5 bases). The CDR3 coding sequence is TGTGCCAGTAGTATACAGGGTTTAGGAACTGAAGCTTTCTTT. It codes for CASSIQGLGTEAFF.